One sample yielded the 21 T cell receptor beta chains listed below, sequenced in a study of T cells in Graves' hyperthyroidism and ophthalmopathy. The TCR beta CDR3 regions underwent amplification using RNA transcripts as the source. In the first-round RT-PCR of the TCR CDR3, the HTBI primer set was used. TCRdb processed the multiplex PCR reads anew with MiXCR; each CDR3 protein has one entry. Of 550,000 to 650,000 distinct CDR3 sequences listed, approximately 15% are singletons. The sequencing sample was made of blood. The receptors stem from a woman aged 35 to 49 with Graves' hyperthyroidism.

This clonotype was found a few times. This sequence joins TRBV5-1 and TRBJ1-2; TRBD1 matches at 9 bases. J was trimmed by 4 bases and V by 4 bases; bases with no gene match: 5. The CDR3 loop spans 14 amino acids. Per the germline V gene, CDR1 is SGHRS and CDR2 is YFSETQ. The CDR3 spells CASSARTGVYGYTF. As DNA, the CDR3 is TGCGCCAGCAGCGCGAGGACAGGGGTCTATGGCTACACCTTC.

This clonotype came up many times. The rearrangement links TRBV20-1 to TRBJ2-5; 7 bases are shared with TRBD1. V dropped 6 bases and J dropped 9; count of bases not matched to a gene: 16. CDR3 size: 14 residues. Germline loops: CDR1 DFQATT, CDR2 SNEGSKA (reference sequence). The CDR3 here is CSAPRDSPSAAQYF. The CDR3 DNA sequence: TGCAGTGCCCCCCGGGACAGCCCGTCGGCGGCCCAGTACTTC.

This clonotype was recorded many times. V gene TRBV3-1 combines with J gene TRBJ1-1, with TRBD1 identical over 7 bases. The CDR3 totals 12 residues. The germline V gene has CDR1 LGHDT and CDR2 YNNKEL (reference sequence). The J segment lost 7 bases and the V segment lost 4 bases, leaving 3 bases of the junction unmatched. The DNA of the CDR3 is TGTGCCAGCAGCCGAGGACAGGTTGAAGCTTTCTTT. Protein sequence: CASSRGQVEAFF.

This clonotype was observed many times. The chain joins TRBV29-1 to TRBJ1-1; 7 nucleotides line up with TRBD1. CDR3 size: 15 residues. Germline CDR1 reads SQVTM; CDR2 reads ANQGSEA. The V segment lost 5 bases and the J segment 0 bases; nucleotides outside the gene matches: 9. In nucleotides, the CDR3 is TGCAGCGTTATTAGGGACAGCCGCATGAACACTGAAGCTTTCTTT. It yields the protein CSVIRDSRMNTEAFF.

This clonotype was recorded many times. This chain joins TRBV20-1 and TRBJ2-3; 8 nucleotides line up with TRBD1. The J segment lost 0 bases and the V segment lost 0 bases, leaving 11 bases of the junction unmatched. The germline V gene has CDR1 DFQATT and CDR2 SNEGSKA (reference sequence). This CDR3 contains 18 residues. CDR3 amino acids: CSARDKRQGALSTDTQYF. The CDR3 nucleotides read TGCAGTGCTAGAGATAAGAGGCAGGGGGCTCTAAGCACAGATACGCAGTATTTT.

This clonotype appeared many times. V and J are TRBV2 and TRBJ1-1; no reliable D call. This CDR3 has 13 amino acids. Trimming cost V 6 bases and J 0 bases, with 8 bases left between them. Per germline, CDR1 SNHLY and CDR2 FYNNEI. CDR3 sequence (DNA): TGTGCCAGCAGGCGACACCTGAACACTGAAGCTTTCTTT. It specifies CASRRHLNTEAFF.

This clonotype was seen repeatedly, ten times or more. The chain has TRBV7-2 and TRBJ2-2; possible D gene TRBD1, 6 bases. The V gene's germline CDR1 is SGHTA and CDR2 FQGNSA. The V end was cut by 4 bases, the J end by 4 bases, with 13 bases between. CDR3 length equals 15 residues. DNA for the CDR3: TGTGCCAGCAGCTCCACAGGGTTCCGCACCGGGGAGCTGTTTTTT. Its translation: CASSSTGFRTGELFF.

This clonotype was observed many times. The chain combines TRBV20-1 with TRBJ2-5; D tentatively fits TRBD1 or TRBD2 (5 bases each). The V end lost 4 bases, the J end lost 7 bases, and 22 bases lay between the germline ends. The germline V gene has CDR1 DFQATT and CDR2 SNEGSKA (reference sequence). CDR3 length: 15 amino acids. The CDR3 nucleotides read TGCAGTGCTATACCGGGACGGACGCTCCCAGGGACCCAGTACTTC. It is translated as CSAIPGRTLPGTQYF.

The CDR3 here is CASSQGSGPPNTGELFF. The CDR3 coding sequence is TGTGCCAGCAGCCAAGGCAGCGGTCCACCGAACACCGGGGAGCTGTTTTTT. V gene TRBV3-1 combines with J gene TRBJ2-2, with D maybe TRBD2 (5 bases). Trimming removed 1 base from V and 0 bases from J, with 12 bases in between. Germline V CDR1 and CDR2: LGHDT, YNNKEL (reference sequence). CDR3 length: 17 amino acids.

The chain employs TRBV2 and TRBJ2-3; tentative D call: TRBD1 (6 bases). The CDR3 has 14 amino acids. Trimming shortened V by 4 bases and J by 5 bases, and 13 bases separated the two germline ends. Germline V lookup: CDR1 SNHLY, CDR2 FYNNEI. DNA of the CDR3: TGTGCCAGCAGTGGGGTCAACAGGGAAGATACGCAGTATTTT. This encodes CASSGVNREDTQYF.

V and J are TRBV20-1 and TRBJ2-5; D is ambiguous. V was pared by 0 bases and J by 5 bases, with 10 bases between. The length of the CDR3 is 13 residues. The germline V gene encodes CDR1 DFQATT and CDR2 SNEGSKA (reference sequence). CDR3: CSARDHMLETQYF. The CDR3 DNA reads as TGCAGTGCTAGAGATCATATGTTGGAGACCCAGTACTTC.

This clonotype has at least ten counts. J is TRBJ1-5 and V is TRBV20-1; D is undetermined. Deletions cut 1 base from V and 0 bases from J, with 10 bases between. In germline, CDR1 is DFQATT, CDR2 SNEGSKA (reference sequence). This CDR3 region has 15 residues. For the CDR3, the DNA is TGCAGTGCTAGAGTTGGAGGGTATAGCAATCAGCCCCAGCATTTT. Its translation: CSARVGGYSNQPQHF.

The V and J genes are TRBV5-8 and TRBJ2-7; TRBD1 is a possible D gene (6 bases). Trimming pared 1 base from V and 5 bases from J, leaving 16 bases between. Germline assignment: CDR1 SGHTS and CDR2 YDEGEE. The CDR3 totals 15 residues. CDR3 sequence: CASSLNAGARDEQYF. The CDR3 DNA follows: TGTGCCAGCAGCTTGAATGCAGGGGCAAGGGACGAGCAGTACTTC.

V gene TRBV7-2 combines with J gene TRBJ2-5; 13 bases are shared with TRBD2. CDR1 and CDR2 from the germline V gene are SGHTA and FQGNSA. V dropped 5 bases and J dropped 5; count of bases not matched to a gene: 5. This CDR3 has 15 residues. DNA of the CDR3: TGTGCCAGCAGCCCAGAACTAGCGGGAGGGGAGACCCAGTACTTC. The encoded protein is CASSPELAGGETQYF.

This clonotype appeared a few times. This chain joins TRBV12-3 or TRBV12-4 and TRBJ2-1; 15 bases are shared with TRBD2. CDR3 length: 16 residues. V lost 4 bases, J lost 7 bases, and 5 bases stayed unmatched. The CDR3 here is CASSYGTSGRSNEQFF. CDR3 sequence (DNA): TGTGCCAGCAGTTACGGGACTAGCGGGAGGAGTAATGAGCAGTTCTTC.

The chain joins TRBV5-6 to TRBJ1-5, with D uncertain. Germline CDR1 is SGHDT and CDR2 is YYEEEE. This CDR3 region has 13 residues. Trimming left V 3 bases short and J 7 bases short, with 11 bases between. CDR3 protein: CASSYRTGQPQHF. DNA for the CDR3: TGTGCCAGCAGCTACCGGACCGGACAGCCCCAGCATTTT.

This clonotype occurred many times. The chain couples TRBV7-9 to TRBJ2-2; 7 bases line up with TRBD1. This CDR3 comprises 16 residues. Trimming cost V 4 bases and J 3 bases; bases outside gene matches: 8. CDR1 is SEHNR and CDR2 is FQNEAQ in the germline V gene (reference sequence). CDR3 amino acids: CASSSDRQGDTGELFF. CDR3 bases: TGTGCCAGCAGCTCAGACCGCCAGGGGGACACCGGGGAGCTGTTTTTT.

This clonotype was recorded at least ten times. The chain is built from TRBV6-1 and TRBJ2-7; D not resolved. Germline V lookup: CDR1 MNHNS, CDR2 SASEGT. V lost 4 bases and J 3 bases, leaving 10 bases between the germline ends. The CDR3 runs to 13 residues. CDR3 amino acids: CASSVSELYEQYF. The CDR3 DNA is TGTGCCAGCAGTGTTTCGGAACTCTACGAGCAGTACTTC.

The V call is TRBV10-3, the J call TRBJ2-2, with 11 bases lining up with TRBD1. The J segment lost 5 bases and the V segment lost 1 base, leaving 3 bases of the junction unmatched. Looked up from germline, CDR1 is ENHRY and CDR2 is SYGVKD. The CDR3 totals 16 residues. CDR3 region: CAISEWTGGETGELFF. The CDR3 coding sequence is TGTGCCATCAGTGAGTGGACAGGGGGCGAGACCGGGGAGCTGTTTTTT.

This clonotype was recorded a few times. This sequence joins TRBV5-5 and TRBJ2-7; D is possibly TRBD1 (5 bases). Trimming took 0 bases from V and 3 from J, leaving 13 bases between them. From germline, CDR1 is SGHKS and CDR2 YYEKEE (reference sequence). This CDR3 has 15 amino acids. The CDR3 DNA sequence: TGTGCCAGCAGCTTGGCCTTTCAGGGATACTACGAGCAGTACTTC. Its protein is CASSLAFQGYYEQYF.

V is TRBV6-1 and J is TRBJ2-2, with 7 bases fitting TRBD1. V shed 7 bases and J 1 base; nucleotides not matched to a gene: 9. This CDR3 has 16 amino acids. Germline V gene lookup returns CDR1 MNHNS and CDR2 SASEGT. CDR3 bases: TGTGCCAGCACCCAAATATGGACAGGGAACACCGGGGAGCTGTTTTTT. This sequence encodes CASTQIWTGNTGELFF.